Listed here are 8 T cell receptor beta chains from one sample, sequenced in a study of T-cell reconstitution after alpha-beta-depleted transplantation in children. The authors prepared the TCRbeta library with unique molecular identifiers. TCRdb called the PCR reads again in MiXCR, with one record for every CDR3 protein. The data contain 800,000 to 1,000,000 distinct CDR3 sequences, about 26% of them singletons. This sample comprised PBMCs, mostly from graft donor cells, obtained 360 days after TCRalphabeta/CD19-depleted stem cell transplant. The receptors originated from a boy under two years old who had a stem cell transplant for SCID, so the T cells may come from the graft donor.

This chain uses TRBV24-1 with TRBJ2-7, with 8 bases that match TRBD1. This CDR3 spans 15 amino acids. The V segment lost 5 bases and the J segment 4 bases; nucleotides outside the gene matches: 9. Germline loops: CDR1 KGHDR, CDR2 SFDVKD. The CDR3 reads CATSAWTGKRYEQYF. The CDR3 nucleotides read TGTGCCACCAGTGCCTGGACAGGGAAACGGTACGAGCAGTACTTC.

The CDR3 sequence: CASSLGWGSEAFF. CDR3 bases: TGCGCCAGCAGCTTGGGGTGGGGATCTGAAGCTTTCTTT. This rearrangement joins TRBV5-1 to TRBJ1-1; D unclear. This CDR3 spans 13 amino acids. Trimming pared 0 bases from V and 6 bases from J, leaving 9 bases between. Germline-derived CDR1 and CDR2 are SGHRS and YFSETQ.

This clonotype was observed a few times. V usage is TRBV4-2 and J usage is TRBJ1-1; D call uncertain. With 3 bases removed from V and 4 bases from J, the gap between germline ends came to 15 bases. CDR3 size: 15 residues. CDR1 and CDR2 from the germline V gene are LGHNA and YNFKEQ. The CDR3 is CASSQTAGATTEAFF. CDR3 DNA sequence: TGTGCCAGCAGCCAGACCGCCGGCGCGACCACTGAAGCTTTCTTT.

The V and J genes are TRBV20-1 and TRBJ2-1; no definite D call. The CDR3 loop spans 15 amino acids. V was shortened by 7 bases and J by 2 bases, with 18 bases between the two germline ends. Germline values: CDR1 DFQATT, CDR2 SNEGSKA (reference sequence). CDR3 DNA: TGCAGTGTGGGCTATTCCCCCCACACCTACAATGAGCAGTTCTTC. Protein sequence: CSVGYSPHTYNEQFF.

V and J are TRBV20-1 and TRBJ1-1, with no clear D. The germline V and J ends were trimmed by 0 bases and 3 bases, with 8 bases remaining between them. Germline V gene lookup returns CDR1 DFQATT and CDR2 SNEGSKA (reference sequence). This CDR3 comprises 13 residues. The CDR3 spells CSARDGPDTEAFF. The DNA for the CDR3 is TGCAGTGCTAGAGACGGACCGGACACTGAAGCTTTCTTT.

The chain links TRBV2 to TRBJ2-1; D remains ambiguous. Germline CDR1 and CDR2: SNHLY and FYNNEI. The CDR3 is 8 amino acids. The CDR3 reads CPYGEQFF. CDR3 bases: TGTCCGTACGGTGAGCAGTTCTTC.

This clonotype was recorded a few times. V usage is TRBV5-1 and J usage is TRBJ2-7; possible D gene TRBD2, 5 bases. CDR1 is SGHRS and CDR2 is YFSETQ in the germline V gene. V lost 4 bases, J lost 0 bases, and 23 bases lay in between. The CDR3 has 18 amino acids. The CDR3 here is CASSPGLTLGSSSYEQYF. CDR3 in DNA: TGCGCCAGCAGCCCCGGACTTACTTTGGGAAGTAGCTCCTACGAGCAGTACTTC.

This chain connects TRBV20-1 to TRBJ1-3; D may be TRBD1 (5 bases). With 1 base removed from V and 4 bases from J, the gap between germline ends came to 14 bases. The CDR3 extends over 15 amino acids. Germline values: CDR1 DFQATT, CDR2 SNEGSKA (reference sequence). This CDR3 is CSARVVGTYGNTIYF. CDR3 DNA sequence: TGCAGTGCTAGAGTCGTAGGGACTTACGGAAACACCATATATTTT.